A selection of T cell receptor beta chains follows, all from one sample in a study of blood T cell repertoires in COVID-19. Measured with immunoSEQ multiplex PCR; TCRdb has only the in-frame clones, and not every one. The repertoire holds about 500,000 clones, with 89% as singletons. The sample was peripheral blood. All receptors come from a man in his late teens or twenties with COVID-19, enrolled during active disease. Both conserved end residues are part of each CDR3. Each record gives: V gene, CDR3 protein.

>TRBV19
CASSIATVYEQYF
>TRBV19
CASSLSVNQPQHF
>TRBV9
CASSVRGGGSDTQYF
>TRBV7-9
CASSFSVLMTGGFGYTF
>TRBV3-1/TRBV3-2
CASSIGQGPPYEQYF
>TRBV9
CASSDRTNRGTAEAFF
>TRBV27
CASSLVASEQFF
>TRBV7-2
CASSLATSGEQFF
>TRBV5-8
CASSLGGGGANVLTF
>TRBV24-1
CATSDSRTSGETQYF
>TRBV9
CASSVEGMANEKLFF
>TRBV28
CASSLLSRELFF
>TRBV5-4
CAIATGTADTGELFF
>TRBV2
CASSEPDRPSGTVILNTEAFF
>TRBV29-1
CSVGGGQGGETQYF
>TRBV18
CASSPETGEYEQYF
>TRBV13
CASSFETGDTYEQYF
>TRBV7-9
CASSPTKPGQGAGNIQYF
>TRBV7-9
CASSPRTSGRFEQFF
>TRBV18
CASSPGADPTGYEQYF
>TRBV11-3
CASSLEREQYF
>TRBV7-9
CASSPPAGGPEDTQYF
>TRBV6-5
CAGRTGGNEQYF
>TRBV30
CAWRLAGVYEQYF
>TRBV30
CAWTQGGQPQHF
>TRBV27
CASGATDRSYNEQFF
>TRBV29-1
CSVEASGTYGYTF
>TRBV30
CAWQRLNTGELFF
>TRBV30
CAWSFQYYEQYF
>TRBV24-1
CATSEAAEVTDTQYF
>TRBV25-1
CASSGLGTSGGDQETQYF